This TCR beta chain is from a study of beta chain features in type 1 diabetes. The wider study: Healthy donors, compared against patients, showed similar age, gender and cell yields.

Expressed TCRB transcripts were sequenced after all isolated RNA was converted to cDNA. Some clones are missing from TCRdb's copy, which holds only in-frame ones; the method was immunoSEQ multiplex PCR. This table holds 150,000 to 190,000 clones, around 10% found once. Heparinised blood was drawn once per donor, averaging roughly 0.11 L. A CD45RO/CCR7/CD25/CD127/CD95/CD27 panel sorted naive, central memory, regulatory and stem cell-like memory CD4+ cells. Purity of each sorted population was above 95%. The CDR3 sequence is 15 residues long. V gave up 4 bases and J gave up 3 bases, with 14 bases separating them. In germline, CDR1 is SGHTS, CDR2 YDEGEE.

Sequences were obtained from central memory CD4+ T cells from blood. The sequence was obtained from a man between 18 and 35 years old in good health. The V and J genes are TRBV5-8 and TRBJ1-3; the D is unclear. CDR3 in DNA: TGTGCCAGCAGCACCACCGGCAGAAGTGGAAACACCATATATTTT. Translation gives CASSTTGRSGNTIYF.